The present T cell receptor (beta chain) was sequenced within a study of tumor-infiltrating lymphocytes in glioblastoma multiforme. Study results and limitations: The TCR and somatic mutation analysis included just one glioblastoma patient.

Three nested ARM-PCR rounds with V-beta and C-beta primers built TCRB libraries. A C-beta primer primed TCRB cDNA from 0.4 to 0.6 ug RNA. TCRdb reprocessed the multiplex PCR reads with MiXCR, giving one entry per CDR3 protein. The sample consists of over 14,000 distinct CDR3 sequences, 65% to 85% of them appearing once. As to this clonotype: Its antigen is not known.

The CDR3 sequence is 14 residues long. Trimming took off 7 bases at V and 1 base at J, with 11 bases between the two ends. Input material: brain tumor tissue. This sequence originates from a male donor with glioblastoma. The V call is TRBV12-3 or TRBV12-4, the J call TRBJ1-5, with D possibly being TRBD1 (5 bases). The CDR3: CASNQGASNQPQHF. CDR3 in DNA: TGTGCCAGCAATCAAGGGGCGAGCAATCAGCCCCAGCATTTT.